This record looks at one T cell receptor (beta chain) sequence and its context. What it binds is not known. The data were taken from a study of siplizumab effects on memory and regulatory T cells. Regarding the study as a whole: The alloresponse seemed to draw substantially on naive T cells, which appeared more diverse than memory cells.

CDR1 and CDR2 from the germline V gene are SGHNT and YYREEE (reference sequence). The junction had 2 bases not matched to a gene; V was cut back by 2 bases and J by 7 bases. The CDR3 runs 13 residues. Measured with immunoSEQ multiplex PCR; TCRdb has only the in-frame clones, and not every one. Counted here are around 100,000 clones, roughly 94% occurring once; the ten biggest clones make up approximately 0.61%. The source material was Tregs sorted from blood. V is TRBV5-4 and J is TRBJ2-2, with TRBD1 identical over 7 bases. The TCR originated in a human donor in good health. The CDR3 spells CASSFYRGGELFF. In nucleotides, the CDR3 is TGTGCCAGCAGCTTCTACAGGGGCGGGGAGCTGTTTTTT.